In its sample, the clone carrying this T cell receptor (beta chain) was seen many times. Its cognate antigen is unknown. The read terminates 3 residues before the CDR3 end, so the remaining end is supplied by the germline J gene. This entry is derived from a study of T cell clonality in common variable immunodeficiency. Study findings and constraints: CVID subjects shared fewer TCRbeta clones than healthy controls did. Fewer deletions and N-nucleotide insertions were reportedly seen in common variable immunodeficiency TCR beta sequences. T cell subpopulation sequencing would be needed to explain CVID clonality.

The CDR3 is 11 residues long. Per the germline V gene, CDR1 is PRHDT and CDR2 is FYEKMQ (reference sequence). Trimming took off 4 bases at V and 3 bases at J, with 2 bases between the two ends. CVID and control samples used equivalent genomic DNA input. Libraries were prepared by immunoSEQ multiplex PCR; TCRdb keeps only in-frame clonotypes and omits some of them. The sample contains 5,700 or so clones, none of them singletons. This chain connects TRBV13 to TRBJ2-3; no definite D call. This receptor was obtained from a human donor with common variable immunodeficiency. The sample taken for sequencing was peripheral blood mononuclear cells. CDR3 DNA (partial): TGTGCCAGCAGCTCAACAGATACG. It specifies CASSSTDT. The full-length CDR3 reads as CASSSTDTQYF.